Listed below are T cell receptor beta chains from one sample, sequenced in a study of molecular identifiers for immune sequencing clone quantification. Via MiXCR, TCRdb re-called the PCR reads, giving one row per CDR3 protein. Among around 470,000 distinct CDR3 sequences listed, around 23% were seen once. The sample consisted of naive CD8+ T cells from blood, with Jurkat cell RNA spiked in. The origin of the receptors is a human donor in good health. Some libraries in this study had Jurkat cell RNA spiked in. Both conserved end residues are part of each CDR3. D genes are given only for firm matches. Rows give clone size only sometimes, using once, few, many, or a class for an expanded clone.

J gene,D gene,V gene,clone size,CDR3 DNA,CDR3 protein
TRBJ2-5,NA,TRBV7-9,many,TGTGCCAGCAGCTTACTTACCAGCGGCGGAGGAGAGACCCAGTACTTC,CASSLLTSGGGETQYF
TRBJ2-1,TRBD1,TRBV7-9,few,TGTGCCAGCAGCTTACCAGGGGGCGTCTCCTACAATGAGCAGTTCTTC,CASSLPGGVSYNEQFF
TRBJ1-2,NA,TRBV29-1,few,TGCAGCGTTGAATCGAGGCTGGAGGATGGCTACACCTTC,CSVESRLEDGYTF
TRBJ2-5,TRBD2,TRBV27,few,TGTGCCAGCAGGCTAGCGGGGCCACTTCAAGAGACCCAGTACTTC,CASRLAGPLQETQYF
TRBJ2-2,TRBD1,TRBV24-1,few,TGTGCCACCGGGACAGGGGATCTCCCCGGGGAGCTGTTTTTT,CATGTGDLPGELFF
TRBJ1-1,NA,TRBV7-2,NA,TGTGCCACCAGATCGGATCCGGGAGGGGACACTGAAGCTTTCTTT,CATRSDPGGDTEAFF
TRBJ2-7,TRBD2,TRBV20-1,few,TGCAGTGCTAGAGGTAGCGGGAGCTCCTACGAGCAGTACTTC,CSARGSGSSYEQYF
TRBJ2-7,NA,TRBV5-1,few,TGCGCCAGCAGCTTGGAGAACAGTCCCTACGAGCAGTACTTC,CASSLENSPYEQYF
TRBJ1-4,NA,TRBV15,few,TGTGCCACCAGCAGAGGGGGGCTCGGAGAAAAACTGTTTTTT,CATSRGGLGEKLFF
TRBJ2-2,NA,TRBV7-9,NA,TGTGCCAGCAGCTTAGCGTTTAGAACAGACTCCACCGGGGAGCTGTTTTTT,CASSLAFRTDSTGELFF
TRBJ2-3,TRBD2,TRBV28,many,TGTGCCAGCAGTTTGCTAGCGGGGGAGATAGATACGCAGTATTTT,CASSLLAGEIDTQYF
TRBJ1-5,TRBD1,TRBV4-1,many,TGCGCCAGCAGCCACTGGGACAGAGGCAATCAGCCCCAGCATTTT,CASSHWDRGNQPQHF
TRBJ2-2,NA,TRBV6-2/TRBV6-3,NA,TGTGCCAGCAGGACCCCAGGAGGTTGGCCCGGGGAGCTGTTTTTT,CASRTPGGWPGELFF
TRBJ2-1,NA,TRBV6-5,few,TGTGCCAGCAGTTCCCGGGTCTACAATGAGCAGTTCTTC,CASSSRVYNEQFF
TRBJ1-5,NA,TRBV2,few,TGTGCCAGCAGAGTCAAGAATCAGCCCCAGCATTTT,CASRVKNQPQHF
TRBJ2-1,NA,TRBV7-9,NA,TGTGCCAGCAGCTGGGGGCGTTGGGGGGAACTGAGGAATGAGCAGTTCTTC,CASSWGRWGELRNEQFF
TRBJ2-3,NA,TRBV20-1,many,TGCAGTGCTAGAGTATCGCGGGGCACAGATACGCAGTATTTT,CSARVSRGTDTQYF
TRBJ1-2,TRBD1,TRBV18,few,TGTGCCAGCTCAATCAGGACACAGGGGGTAGACTATGGCTACACCTTC,CASSIRTQGVDYGYTF
TRBJ2-5,TRBD2,TRBV2,few,TGTGCCAGCAGTGAACAGGGTAGCGGGGGGCCTTCGGAAGAGACCCAGTACTTC,CASSEQGSGGPSEETQYF
TRBJ2-1,NA,TRBV15,few,TGTGCCACCAGCCCCCTAACGGACCTCAATGAGCAGTTCTTC,CATSPLTDLNEQFF
TRBJ2-7,TRBD1,TRBV4-2,NA,TGTGCCAGCAGCCAAGATCTACGGCAGGGGGCCTTCTACGAGCAGTACTTC,CASSQDLRQGAFYEQYF
TRBJ2-4,TRBD2,TRBV20-1,many,TGCAGTGCTATTTTAAGGCGGGGGGGCCCCAAAAACATTCAGTACTTC,CSAILRRGGPKNIQYF
TRBJ2-4,NA,TRBV12-3/TRBV12-4,few,TGTGCCAGCAGTCCGGGTGTTGGGGGATGGGAAAACATTCAGTACTTC,CASSPGVGGWENIQYF
TRBJ2-3,TRBD2,TRBV12-3/TRBV12-4,many,TGTGCCAGCAGTCGACTAGCGGGGGCCCCCACAGATACGCAGTATTTT,CASSRLAGAPTDTQYF
TRBJ2-1,TRBD2,TRBV4-2,few,TGTGCCAGCAGCCAAGATCCTAGCGGCTACAATGAGCAGTTCTTC,CASSQDPSGYNEQFF
TRBJ2-5,NA,TRBV7-8,few,TGTGCCAGCAGCTTACAGGCCGAAGAGACCCAGTACTTC,CASSLQAEETQYF
TRBJ1-1,NA,TRBV11-2,few,TGTGCCAGCAGCCCCCTTCGAGGGGAAACTGAAGCTTTCTTT,CASSPLRGETEAFF
TRBJ2-7,NA,TRBV6-5,few,TGTGCCAGCAGTTACTCTCTTTACGGGAGCTACGAGCAGTACTTC,CASSYSLYGSYEQYF
TRBJ2-7,NA,TRBV5-1,NA,TGCGCCAGCAGCTTGGGGGCGGACAGATCCTACGAGCAGTACTTC,CASSLGADRSYEQYF
TRBJ1-2,NA,TRBV27,few,TGTGCCAGCAGTTTTTTAGCACAGGGTCACACCTATGGCTACACCTTC,CASSFLAQGHTYGYTF
TRBJ2-1,NA,TRBV5-6,NA,TGTGCCAGCAGCTCCGAAGTTGAGCAGTTCTTC,CASSSEVEQFF
TRBJ1-3,NA,TRBV20-1,NA,TGCAGTGCTAGTCACAGACATTCTGGAAACTCCATATATTTT,CSASHRHSGNSIYF
TRBJ2-3,TRBD2,TRBV27,NA,TGTGCCAGCAGTCGCCGCCTTAGCGGGAGTCCAGATACGCAGTATTTT,CASSRRLSGSPDTQYF
TRBJ1-3,NA,TRBV9,NA,TGTGCCAGCAGCTCTGGACGGGACTCTGGAAACACCATATATTTT,CASSSGRDSGNTIYF
TRBJ2-7,TRBD1,TRBV7-2,many,TGTGCCAGCAGCTCCACGGGACAGGGCTACGAGCAGTACTTC,CASSSTGQGYEQYF
TRBJ1-1,NA,TRBV13,many,TGTGCCAGCAGCGCCCACAGGGAAACTGAAGCTTTCTTT,CASSAHRETEAFF
TRBJ2-3,TRBD2,TRBV4-3,NA,TGCGCCAGCTGGGGACTAGGCCCCACAGATACGCAGTATTTT,CASWGLGPTDTQYF
TRBJ2-7,TRBD1,TRBV7-2,many,TGTGCCAGCAGCCACGGGACAGTTTACGAGCAGTACTTC,CASSHGTVYEQYF
TRBJ2-7,NA,TRBV9,NA,TGTGCCAGCAGCGTAGCAGAGGGGTCCGAGCAGTACTTC,CASSVAEGSEQYF
TRBJ2-2,NA,TRBV24-1,many,TGTGCCACCAGTGATTTGTTGGGGACCGGGGAGCTGTTTTTT,CATSDLLGTGELFF
TRBJ1-5,NA,TRBV2,few,TGTGCCAGCAGTGAGTTAGTTTATAGCAATCAGCCCCAGCATTTT,CASSELVYSNQPQHF
TRBJ2-7,NA,TRBV4-1,many,TGCGCCAGCAGCCTAACCGGGACGGGGTACGAGCAGTACTTC,CASSLTGTGYEQYF
TRBJ2-1,TRBD2,TRBV7-9,few,TGTGCCAGCGGAGGACTAGTAATCTACAATGAGCAGTTCTTC,CASGGLVIYNEQFF
TRBJ1-5,NA,TRBV30,NA,TGTGCCTGGAGTGTAGGGCAGTATAGCAATCAGCCCCAGCATTTT,CAWSVGQYSNQPQHF
TRBJ2-5,NA,TRBV19,NA,TGTGCCAGTAGTATCATAGGGGGGTACCAAGAGACCCAGTACTTC,CASSIIGGYQETQYF
TRBJ2-1,NA,TRBV9,few,TGTGCCAGTCATGGGGGTGGTGAGCAGTTCTTC,CASHGGGEQFF
TRBJ1-4,NA,TRBV23-1,many,TGCGCCAGCAGTCACCCACCAGGGGTGTTTTTT,CASSHPPGVFF